The rows below give T cell receptor beta chains drawn from one sample of a study of cytomegalovirus exposure and HLA in healthy donors. Repertoires were generated with immunoSEQ multiplex PCR, while TCRdb's copy carries only in-frame clones and drops some. This table has approximately 300,000 clones, about nine tenths appearing once. Sequencing was done on a sample of PBMCs. These receptors were obtained from a woman under 30 in good health and CMV-seronegative. Both conserved end residues are part of each CDR3. Some rows have no size entry. The others give once, few or many, or a class for an expanded clone.

abundance: -
j_gene: TRBJ2-3
v_gene: TRBV7-3
CDR3aa: CASSPRGTDTQYF

abundance: -
j_gene: TRBJ2-3
v_gene: TRBV18
CDR3aa: CASSPPSRSTDTQYF

abundance: -
j_gene: TRBJ2-2
v_gene: TRBV9
CDR3aa: CASSVGLAGQSNTGELFF

abundance: -
j_gene: TRBJ1-2
v_gene: TRBV28
CDR3aa: CASRLPGGVTPNYGYTF

abundance: -
j_gene: TRBJ2-5
v_gene: TRBV7-9
CDR3aa: CASSSLAWETQYF

abundance: -
j_gene: TRBJ1-5
v_gene: TRBV28
CDR3aa: CASSPADRGSNQPQHF

abundance: -
j_gene: TRBJ1-2
v_gene: TRBV11-2
CDR3aa: CASSPPWGDSGYTF

abundance: -
j_gene: TRBJ1-2
v_gene: TRBV6-1
CDR3aa: CASSEAWTGGGYGYTF

abundance: once
j_gene: TRBJ1-1
v_gene: TRBV27
CDR3aa: CASSTRQGGPAFF

abundance: -
j_gene: TRBJ2-7
v_gene: TRBV9
CDR3aa: CASSPQGSPSYEQYF

abundance: -
j_gene: TRBJ1-4
v_gene: TRBV27
CDR3aa: CASSLLSAGGSEKLFF

abundance: -
j_gene: TRBJ2-7
v_gene: TRBV7-2
CDR3aa: CASSLAGTSGYYEQYF

abundance: -
j_gene: TRBJ2-2
v_gene: TRBV28
CDR3aa: CASSLGTSVGELFF

abundance: -
j_gene: TRBJ2-1
v_gene: TRBV19
CDR3aa: CASTQSRTLNNEQFF